The 25 T cell receptor beta chains below were found in one sample sequenced in a study of OX40 agonist ivuxolimab in advanced cancers. Sequencing used immunoSEQ multiplex PCR; TCRdb keeps in-frame clones, though not all of them. The data show over 50,000 clones, roughly 84% seen once. The sample consisted of CD4+ or CD8+ T cells sorted from blood, taken in a trial of the OX40 agonist ivuxolimab. The source is an adult with an advanced solid tumor such as melanoma, head and neck, liver or kidney cancer.

The CDR3 sequence: CASSLDGGGNTEAFF. The DNA for the CDR3 is TGCGCCAGCAGCTTGGATGGAGGGGGGAACACTGAAGCTTTCTTT. This chain connects TRBV5-1 to TRBJ1-1, with TRBD1 as a possible D gene (6 bases). V shed 0 bases and J shed 1 base, with 10 bases lying between them. Germline loops: CDR1 SGHRS, CDR2 YFSETQ. The CDR3 runs 15 residues.

The chain links TRBV27 to TRBJ2-6, with 7 bases aligning to TRBD1. Unmatched junction bases numbered 9, after V lost 5 bases and J lost 2 bases. CDR1 is MNHEY and CDR2 is SMNVEV in the germline V gene (reference sequence). The CDR3 runs 17 residues. The CDR3 nucleotides are TGTGCCAGCAGTCAGAGTAAGGGGGCAACTGGGGCCAACGTCCTGACTTTC. Its translation is CASSQSKGATGANVLTF.

The V and J genes are TRBV30 and TRBJ2-3; 8 nucleotides align to TRBD2. Trimming cost V 2 bases and J 1 base; bases outside gene matches: 17. The CDR3 runs to 19 residues. CDR1 is GTSNPN and CDR2 is SVGIG in the germline V gene (reference sequence). In DNA, the CDR3 is TGTGCCTGGAGTTCCCCCGACTTGACCCTAGCGGGTGGCACAGATACGCAGTATTTT. Translation: CAWSSPDLTLAGGTDTQYF.

V usage is TRBV7-2 and J usage is TRBJ2-5; tentatively, D is TRBD2 (5 bases). Germline V gene lookup returns CDR1 SGHTA and CDR2 FQGNSA. Between the trimmed V and J ends, which lost 4 bases and 7 bases, there was a span of 13 bases. This CDR3 region has 13 residues. The CDR3 DNA sequence: TGTGCCAGCAGCTCCCAGGAGGCGGGGACCCAGTACTTC. It is translated as CASSSQEAGTQYF.

This chain links TRBV21-1 with TRBJ2-5. TRBV21-1 is flagged as a pseudogene. The CDR3 spans 17 residues. CDR3 nucleotide sequence: TGTGCCAGCAGCAAAGAACCCGTAGGGGGGTTAGGGGAGACCCAGTACTTC. This codes for CASSKEPVGGLGETQYF.

This chain links TRBV18 with TRBJ2-5; 8 bases are a match to TRBD2. Unmatched junction bases numbered 7, after V lost 2 bases and J lost 5 bases. This CDR3 has 15 amino acids. Germline V gives CDR1 KGHSH, CDR2 LQKENI. The CDR3 sequence is CASSPSGSGGETQYF. The CDR3 coding sequence is TGTGCCAGCTCACCAAGCGGGTCGGGAGGGGAGACCCAGTACTTC.

This chain connects TRBV4-1 to TRBJ1-2; a possible D gene is TRBD1 (6 bases). Trimming took off 0 bases at V and 8 bases at J, with 22 bases between the two ends. Germline CDR1 and CDR2: MGHRA and YSYEKL. The CDR3 contains 17 residues. CDR3 amino acids: CASSQDPPRDSQGGYTF. The CDR3 DNA reads TGCGCCAGCAGCCAAGATCCCCCCAGGGACTCCCAGGGGGGCTACACCTTC.

The rearrangement joins TRBV6-5 to TRBJ2-2; 8 nucleotides align to TRBD1. The CDR3 runs to 15 residues. J gave up 1 base and V 6 bases, and 4 bases lay outside the gene matches. From germline, CDR1 is MNHEY and CDR2 SVGAGI. The CDR3 nucleotides read TGTGCCAGCAGCCTGGACAGGGTGAACACCGGGGAGCTGTTTTTT. Translated, it gives CASSLDRVNTGELFF.

V and J are TRBV5-1 and TRBJ2-2, with 9 bases matching TRBD1. The V gene end was trimmed by 6 bases and the J gene end by 7 bases; junction bases not matched to a gene: 10. This CDR3 contains 15 residues. Germline assignment: CDR1 SGHRS and CDR2 YFSETQ. CDR3 DNA: TGCGCCAGCATCGATCCGGGACAGGGACACGGGGAGCTGTTTTTT. Encoded protein: CASIDPGQGHGELFF. Full variable domain (remainder filled in from reference TRBV5-1 and TRBJ2-2): KAGVTQTPRYLIKTRGQQVTLSCSPISGHRSVSWYQQTPGQGLQFLFEYFSETQRNKGNFPGRFSGRQFSNSRSEMNVSTLELGDSALYLCASIDPGQGHGELFFGEGSRLTVL.

V gene TRBV7-2 combines with J gene TRBJ2-7, with TRBD1 as a possible D gene (7 bases). The CDR3 spans 14 residues. The V end lost 4 bases, the J end lost 0 bases, and 10 bases lay between the germline ends. Germline-derived CDR1 and CDR2 are SGHTA and FQGNSA. CDR3 nucleotides: TGTGCCAGCAGCTGGCAGGGGGGCTCCTACGAGCAGTACTTC. Translation: CASSWQGGSYEQYF.

V usage is TRBV5-6 and J usage is TRBJ1-2, with 8 bases lining up with TRBD1. Germline loops: CDR1 SGHDT, CDR2 YYEEEE. J was trimmed by 8 bases and V by 0 bases; bases with no gene match: 9. This CDR3 contains 15 residues. In nucleotides, the CDR3 is TGTGCCAGCAGCTTGGGGCTACAGGGGGACCTGGGCTACACCTTC. Protein: CASSLGLQGDLGYTF.

The chain links TRBV7-9 to TRBJ1-1; TRBD1 might be the D (5 bases). V was cut by 1 base and J by 0 bases, with 9 bases left in between. CDR3 length equals 15 residues. CDR1 is SEHNR, CDR2 FQNEAQ, per germline (reference sequence). The CDR3 reads CASSLGAGMNTEAFF. The CDR3 DNA follows: TGTGCCAGCAGCTTAGGGGCAGGGATGAACACTGAAGCTTTCTTT.

This clone was seen only once. CDR3 region: CASSLVTSGTGELFF. The DNA of the CDR3 is TGTGCCAGCAGCTTGGTAACTAGCGGGACCGGGGAGCTGTTTTTT. The chain combines TRBV5-5 with TRBJ2-2, with 9 bases fitting TRBD2. V was pared by 0 bases and J by 5 bases, with 2 bases of the junction left unmatched. This CDR3 is built from 15 residues. Per the germline V gene, CDR1 is SGHKS and CDR2 is YYEKEE (reference sequence). Looking up the rest from reference TRBV5-5 and TRBJ2-2 gives the full variable domain: DAGVTQSPTHLIKTRGQQVTLRCSPISGHKSVSWYQQVLGQGPQFIFQYYEKEERGRGNFPDRFSARQFPNYSSELNVNALLLGDSALYLCASSLVTSGTGELFFGEGSRLTVL.

The chain couples TRBV28 to TRBJ2-6; D unresolved. The CDR3 consists of 15 residues. V was shortened by 7 bases and J by 0 bases, with 10 bases between the two germline ends. Per germline, CDR1 MDHEN and CDR2 SYDVKM. CDR3: CASTRGGSGANVLTF. CDR3 DNA: TGTGCCAGCACCCGAGGTGGCTCTGGGGCCAACGTCCTGACTTTC. The complete variable domain, with remaining parts taken from reference TRBV28 and TRBJ2-6, reads DVKVTQSSRYLVKRTGEKVFLECVQDMDHENMFWYRQDPGLGLRLIYFSYDVKMKEKGDIPEGYSVSREKKERFSLILESASTNQTSMYLCASTRGGSGANVLTFGAGSRLTVL.

The chain has TRBV28 and TRBJ1-4, with 10 bases fitting TRBD1. Per germline, CDR1 MDHEN and CDR2 SYDVKM. The CDR3 runs 14 residues. After removal of 4 bases from V and 7 bases from J, the junction contained 3 bases not matched to a gene. As DNA, the CDR3 is TGTGCCAGCAGTTCCCGGGACAGGGGTGAAAAACTGTTTTTT. It codes for CASSSRDRGEKLFF.

This clone has more than one count but fewer than ten. V usage is TRBV7-9 and J usage is TRBJ1-3; no firm D call. Deletions cut 1 base from V and 0 bases from J, with 7 bases between. Germline V lookup: CDR1 SEHNR, CDR2 FQNEAQ (reference sequence). The CDR3 has 15 residues. The CDR3 coding sequence is TGTGCCAGCAGCTTAGACCGGTTCTCTGGAAACACCATATATTTT. Protein product: CASSLDRFSGNTIYF.

The genes are TRBV4-2 and TRBJ2-1; D perhaps matches TRBD2 (6 bases). Trimming removed 4 bases at V and 5 bases at J, with 15 bases between. Germline loops: CDR1 LGHNA, CDR2 YNFKEQ. The CDR3 runs to 15 residues. The CDR3 loop reads CASSLSGLGDNEQFF. For the CDR3, the DNA is TGTGCCAGCAGCCTTAGCGGTTTGGGAGACAATGAGCAGTTCTTC.

The chain has TRBV6-1 and TRBJ2-7; the match to TRBD1 covers 11 bases. The trim removed 6 bases at V and 7 bases at J, leaving 11 bases unmatched. The CDR3 totals 15 residues. From germline, CDR1 is MNHNS and CDR2 SASEGT. CDR3 amino acids: CASRDPGQGAGEQYF. CDR3 in DNA: TGTGCCAGCAGGGACCCCGGACAGGGGGCGGGTGAGCAGTACTTC.

J is TRBJ1-2 and V is TRBV6-1; a weak D match, TRBD1 (5 bases). CDR3 length: 13 residues. Trimming took 8 bases from V and 0 from J, leaving 10 bases between them. Germline V gene lookup returns CDR1 MNHNS and CDR2 SASEGT. Here the CDR3 DNA reads TGTGCCAGCTCACAGGTAGCTAACTATGGCTACACCTTC. This translates into CASSQVANYGYTF.

The rearrangement joins TRBV6-1 to TRBJ2-2; TRBD2 agrees at 13 bases. V lost 8 bases to trimming and J lost 7 bases; unmatched junction nucleotides: 4. The CDR3 is made up of 14 amino acids. Germline CDR1 MNHNS, CDR2 SASEGT. CDR3 sequence reads: CASALAGGFGELFF. CDR3 in DNA: TGTGCCAGCGCACTAGCGGGAGGGTTCGGGGAGCTGTTTTTT.

A single count supports this clone. The V gene is TRBV6-5, the J gene TRBJ1-5; tentatively, D is TRBD1 (6 bases). The CDR3 totals 14 residues. The germline V and J ends were trimmed by 0 bases and 6 bases, with 9 bases remaining between them. CDR1 and CDR2 from the germline V gene are MNHEY and SVGAGI. CDR3 sequence: CASSYSRGTQPQHF. DNA for the CDR3: TGTGCCAGCAGTTACTCGAGGGGGACTCAGCCCCAGCATTTT.

This chain uses TRBV25-1 with TRBJ2-3; 12 nucleotides agree with TRBD1. Germline V gives CDR1 MGHDK, CDR2 SYGVNS. The CDR3 is 13 residues long. Trimming at V came to 11 bases and at J to 2 bases, leaving 2 bases not matched to a gene. The chain's CDR3 is CAQGQGATDTQYF. The CDR3 region has the DNA TGTGCCCAGGGACAGGGGGCCACAGATACGCAGTATTTT. Looking up the rest from reference TRBV25-1 and TRBJ2-3 gives the full variable domain: EADIYQTPRYLVIGTGKKITLECSQTMGHDKMYWYQQDPGMELHLIHYSYGVNSTEKGDLSSESTVSRIRTEHFPLTLESARPSHTSQYLCAQGQGATDTQYFGPGTRLTVL.

This chain links TRBV4-1 with TRBJ1-2; 7 bases line up with TRBD1. This CDR3 region has 15 residues. CDR1 MGHRA and CDR2 YSYEKL come from the germline V gene. V dropped 1 base and J dropped 8; count of bases not matched to a gene: 10. CDR3 loop: CASSQVLNRGGGYTF. The CDR3 DNA sequence: TGCGCCAGCAGCCAAGTCTTAAACAGGGGAGGAGGCTACACCTTC.

The count of this clone is one. The chain uses TRBV5-5 and TRBJ2-1; 9 bases agree with TRBD2. Germline V gene data show CDR1 as SGHKS and CDR2 as YYEKEE (reference sequence). This CDR3 has 14 amino acids. Germline trimming cut 0 bases from V and 10 bases from J; bases unmatched to any gene: 5. The DNA of the CDR3 is TGTGCCAGCAGCTTGGCCCCAGCGGGAGGCGAGCAGTTCTTC. The encoded protein is CASSLAPAGGEQFF.

This chain links TRBV6-1 with TRBJ2-1; D tentatively fits TRBD1 or TRBD2 (5 bases each). The germline V and J ends were trimmed by 2 bases and 12 bases, with 14 bases remaining between them. The CDR3 covers 13 residues. Germline V gives CDR1 MNHNS, CDR2 SASEGT. The DNA for the CDR3 is TGTGCCAGCAGTGAATGTGGGGGTTGCGTGCAGTTCTTC. Translation: CASSECGGCVQFF.